A selection of T cell receptor beta chains follows, all from one sample in a study of STAT3 mutations in large granular lymphocyte leukemia. The repertoire was sequenced with immunoSEQ multiplex PCR; TCRdb's copy has only in-frame clones and lacks some. The data hold nearly 25,000 clones, with roughly 93% observed a single time. Sequencing was performed on peripheral blood mononuclear cells. The source is a man between 35 and 55 years old with T-cell large granular lymphocyte leukemia. Some clones in this sample may be carry-over from other donors' samples. CDR3s include the opening cysteine and the closing phenylalanine or tryptophan. D genes are given only for firm matches. Some rows mark clone size as missing; the rest say once, few, many or name a class of expanded clone.

size: -
J: TRBJ1-3
D: TRBD1
V: TRBV19
DNA: TGTGCCAGTAGTAGGGACAGGAATGGAAACACCATATATTTT
CDR3: CASSRDRNGNTIYF

size: -
J: TRBJ2-4
D: TRBD1
V: TRBV2
DNA: TGTGCCAGCAGTGAAACAGGGGGCAGAAACATTCAGTACTTC
CDR3: CASSETGGRNIQYF

size: -
J: TRBJ1-3
D: -
V: TRBV5-5
DNA: TGTGCCAGCAGCCCAGGGCCCTTTTCCGGAAACACCATATATTTT
CDR3: CASSPGPFSGNTIYF

size: -
J: TRBJ1-4
D: -
V: TRBV9
DNA: TGTGCCAGCAGCCCCCGGGACATGGCTAATGAAAAACTGTTTTTT
CDR3: CASSPRDMANEKLFF

size: -
J: TRBJ2-2
D: -
V: TRBV2
DNA: TGTGCCAGCAGTGAAGGGGGGAATCTGTTTTTT
CDR3: CASSEGGNLFF

size: -
J: TRBJ2-7
D: TRBD2
V: TRBV5-1
DNA: TGCGCCAGCAGAGGTGGCGGGGGGGACTACGAGCAGTACTTC
CDR3: CASRGGGGDYEQYF

size: -
J: TRBJ1-2
D: TRBD1
V: TRBV7-2
DNA: TGTGCCAGCAGCTCCGGGACAGGGAACTATGGCTACACCTTC
CDR3: CASSSGTGNYGYTF

size: -
J: TRBJ2-3
D: TRBD2
V: TRBV29-1
DNA: TGCAGCGTTGATCCGGGACTAGCGGGGCTCGAGCAGTATTTT
CDR3: CSVDPGLAGLEQYF

size: -
J: TRBJ2-5
D: TRBD1
V: TRBV11-2
DNA: TGTGCCAGCAGCTTAGGATCAGGGGGTATGCAACAAGAGACCCAGTACTTC
CDR3: CASSLGSGGMQQETQYF

size: -
J: TRBJ2-1
D: -
V: TRBV9
DNA: TGTGCCAGCAGCGTAGTTGGGCCGGCTGAGCAGTTCTTC
CDR3: CASSVVGPAEQFF

size: -
J: TRBJ1-1
D: TRBD1
V: TRBV5-1
DNA: TGCGCCAGCAGCTTGGCTGACAGGGGAAGGACTGAAGCTTTCTTT
CDR3: CASSLADRGRTEAFF

size: -
J: TRBJ1-1
D: -
V: TRBV15
DNA: TGTGCCACCAGTGCGCCACCGAACACTGAAGCTTTCTTT
CDR3: CATSAPPNTEAFF

size: -
J: TRBJ1-1
D: -
V: TRBV30
DNA: TGTGCCTGGGAAGTCGACAGAGACGTGAACACTGAAGCTTTCTTT
CDR3: CAWEVDRDVNTEAFF

size: -
J: TRBJ2-5
D: TRBD2
V: TRBV7-9
DNA: TGTGCCAGCAGCTTCGGACTAGCGGGGGGACAAGAGACCCAGTACTTC
CDR3: CASSFGLAGGQETQYF

size: -
J: TRBJ1-5
D: TRBD1
V: TRBV5-1
DNA: TGCGCCAGCAGCTTGACAGGGGGAGGCAATCAGCCCCAGCATTTT
CDR3: CASSLTGGGNQPQHF

size: -
J: TRBJ1-4
D: TRBD1
V: TRBV9
DNA: TGTGCCAGCAGCACGGGACAGGGGTTAGGAAAACTGTTTTTT
CDR3: CASSTGQGLGKLFF

size: -
J: TRBJ2-2
D: -
V: TRBV11-3
DNA: TGTGCCAGCAGCTTTGGACTTGGCAGGACGAACACCGGGGAGCTGTTTTTT
CDR3: CASSFGLGRTNTGELFF

size: -
J: TRBJ2-7
D: TRBD1
V: TRBV7-9
DNA: TGTGCCAGCAGCTTCAACCCGGGACAGGGCGTCGGGCAGTACTTC
CDR3: CASSFNPGQGVGQYF

size: -
J: TRBJ2-7
D: -
V: TRBV29-1
DNA: TGCAGCGTTGCGGCCCCCTGGGACGAGCAGTACTTC
CDR3: CSVAAPWDEQYF

size: -
J: TRBJ2-3
D: TRBD2
V: TRBV18
DNA: TGTGCCAGCTCACCGGGACTAGCGGGGGGCATGGGCACAGATACGCAGTATTTT
CDR3: CASSPGLAGGMGTDTQYF

size: once
J: TRBJ2-3
D: TRBD2
V: TRBV7-9
DNA: TGTGCCAGCAGCCCAGAGGGACTAGCGGGGGTGAACACAGATACGCAGTATTTT
CDR3: CASSPEGLAGVNTDTQYF

size: few
J: TRBJ2-5
D: -
V: TRBV28
DNA: TGTGCCAGCAGTTTCCAAGAGACCCAGTACTTC
CDR3: CASSFQETQYF

size: -
J: TRBJ2-1
D: -
V: TRBV9
DNA: TGTGCCAGCAGCGTAGAAGGACCCAGATCCAATGAGCAGTTCTTC
CDR3: CASSVEGPRSNEQFF

size: -
J: TRBJ1-4
D: -
V: TRBV28
DNA: TGTGCCAGCAGCCTCCTCCTAGCGAGGAGGGAAAAACTGTTTTTT
CDR3: CASSLLLARREKLFF

size: -
J: TRBJ1-6
D: TRBD1
V: TRBV5-1
DNA: TGCGCCAGCAGGGAGACAGGGGATAATTCACCCCTCCACTTT
CDR3: CASRETGDNSPLHF

size: -
J: TRBJ2-5
D: TRBD2
V: TRBV2
DNA: TGTGCCAGCACCAGAAGACTAGCGGGAGGAGGGGAGACCCAGTACTTC
CDR3: CASTRRLAGGGETQYF